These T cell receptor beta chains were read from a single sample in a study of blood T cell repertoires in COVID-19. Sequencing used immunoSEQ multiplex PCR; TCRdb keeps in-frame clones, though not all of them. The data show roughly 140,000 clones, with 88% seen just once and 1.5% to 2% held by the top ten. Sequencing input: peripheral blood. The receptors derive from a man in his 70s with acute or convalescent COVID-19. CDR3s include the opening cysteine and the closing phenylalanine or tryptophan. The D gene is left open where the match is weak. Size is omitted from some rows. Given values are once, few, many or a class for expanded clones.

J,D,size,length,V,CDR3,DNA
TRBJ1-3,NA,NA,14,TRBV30,CAWGAGRTGNTIYF,TGTGCCTGGGGGGCGGGGAGAACTGGAAACACCATATATTTT
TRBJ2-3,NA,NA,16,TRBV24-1,CATSDSSGVGTDTQYF,TGTGCCACCAGTGATTCATCAGGGGTGGGGACAGATACGCAGTATTTT
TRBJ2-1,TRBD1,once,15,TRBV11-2,CASSLLTGGYNEQFF,TGTGCCAGCAGCTTACTGACAGGGGGCTACAATGAGCAGTTCTTC
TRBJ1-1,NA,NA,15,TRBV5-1,CASSLEGVGNTEAFF,TGCGCCAGCAGCTTGGAAGGGGTTGGGAACACTGAAGCTTTCTTT
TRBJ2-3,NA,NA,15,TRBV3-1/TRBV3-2,CASSDDFLYGKTQYF,TGTGCCAGCAGCGACGACTTTTTGTACGGCAAAACGCAGTATTTT
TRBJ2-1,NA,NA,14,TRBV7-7,CASSNAGQSDEQFF,TGTGCCAGCAGCAACGCGGGACAGTCGGATGAGCAGTTCTTC
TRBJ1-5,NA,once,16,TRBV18,CASSSLQGNSNQPQHF,TGTGCCAGCTCATCCTTGCAGGGTAATAGCAATCAGCCCCAGCATTTT
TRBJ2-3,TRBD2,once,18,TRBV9,CASSPRSQRETSTDTQYF,TGTGCCAGCAGCCCCCGGTCGCAGCGGGAAACTAGCACAGATACGCAGTATTTT
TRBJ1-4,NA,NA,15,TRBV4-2,CASSQGQGDNEKLFF,TGTGCCAGCAGCCAGGGGCAGGGCGATAATGAAAAACTGTTTTTT
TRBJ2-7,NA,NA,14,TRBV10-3,CAISEGGTSYEQYF,TGTGCCATCAGTGAGGGCGGTACCTCCTACGAGCAGTACTTC
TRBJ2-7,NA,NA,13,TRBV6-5,CARSGGAGDEQYF,TGTGCCAGGTCAGGGGGCGCGGGGGACGAGCAGTACTTC
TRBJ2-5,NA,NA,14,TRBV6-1,CASSETLGVETQYF,TGTGCCAGCAGTGAAACCCTAGGAGTAGAGACCCAGTACTTC
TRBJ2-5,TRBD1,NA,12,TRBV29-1,CSVESPPRDRYF,TGCAGCGTTGAATCCCCCCCCAGGGACAGATACTTC
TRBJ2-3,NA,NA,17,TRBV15,CATSRVGGFDSTDTQYF,TGTGCCACCAGCAGAGTTGGGGGGTTTGATAGCACAGATACGCAGTATTTT
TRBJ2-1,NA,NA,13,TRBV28,CASSFGGLDEQFF,TGTGCCAGCAGTTTTGGGGGGTTGGATGAGCAGTTCTTC
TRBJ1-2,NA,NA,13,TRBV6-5,CASSLTPNYGYTF,TGTGCCAGCAGTTTGACACCGAACTATGGCTACACCTTC
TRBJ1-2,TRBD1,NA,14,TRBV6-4,CASSGQTGNYGYTF,TGTGCCAGCAGTGGTCAGACAGGGAACTATGGCTACACCTTC
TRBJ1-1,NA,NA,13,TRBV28,CASSFPRNTEAFF,TGTGCCAGCAGTTTCCCCCGGAACACTGAAGCTTTCTTT
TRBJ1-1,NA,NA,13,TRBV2,CASNFDRNTEAFF,TGTGCCAGCAACTTTGACAGGAACACTGAAGCTTTCTTT
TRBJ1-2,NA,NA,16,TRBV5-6,CASSLFRIRGGYGYTF,TGTGCCAGCAGCTTGTTTCGCATTCGGGGGGGCTATGGCTACACCTTC